The next 17 T cell receptor beta chains were all read from a single sample in a study of blood T cells in healthy people across ages. Alongside a J-beta primer mix, a sample-barcoded 5' primer served in a second PCR lasting 7 to 11 cycles. TCRdb reanalysed the 5' RACE reads using MiXCR and keeps one entry per CDR3 protein. This sample yields about 720,000 distinct CDR3 sequences, of which approximately 22% are seen a single time; roughly a fifth belongs to the top ten. Sequenced: blood. The receptor set was obtained from a man in his sixties or seventies in good health.

This clonotype has a handful of counts. The chain carries TRBV25-1 and TRBJ1-4; 8 nucleotides line up with TRBD1. The CDR3 has 15 residues. The V segment lost 2 bases and the J segment 4 bases; nucleotides outside the gene matches: 3. Germline CDR1 reads MGHDK; CDR2 reads SYGVNS. CDR3 sequence reads: CASSEAGGGNEKLFF. CDR3 sequence (DNA): TGTGCCAGCAGTGAAGCAGGGGGCGGTAATGAAAAACTGTTTTTT.

The CDR3 DNA follows: TGTGCCAGCAGCACCGGGACAGGGGGCGGGAACATTCAGTACTTC. Its protein product is CASSTGTGGGNIQYF. The chain uses TRBV11-2 and TRBJ2-4; 12 nucleotides agree with TRBD1. The ends lost 5 bases at V and 7 bases at J; junction bases unmatched: 6. Germline-derived CDR1 and CDR2 are SGHAT and FQNNGV. CDR3 size: 15 residues.

This clonotype was seen ten or more times. The chain couples TRBV7-2 to TRBJ2-3; unclear D gene. Germline values: CDR1 SGHTA, CDR2 FQGNSA. V lost 1 base to trimming and J lost 6 bases, with 17 bases between them. This CDR3 has 16 amino acids. CDR3 bases: TGTGCCAGCAGCTTAGACTCAGGCTCCGGCCGGGATACGCAGTATTTT. Encoded protein: CASSLDSGSGRDTQYF.

The chain has TRBV7-9 and TRBJ1-2; D remains unclear. V was pared by 3 bases and J by 7 bases, with 9 bases between. CDR3 length: 12 amino acids. Germline V gene data show CDR1 as SEHNR and CDR2 as FQNEAQ (reference sequence). The CDR3 spells CASSFDPVGYTF. Here the CDR3 DNA reads TGTGCCAGCAGCTTTGACCCCGTTGGCTACACCTTC.

The gene calls are TRBV2 and TRBJ2-3, with D possibly matching TRBD1 (5 bases). V lost 8 bases, J lost 0 bases, and 9 bases lay in between. The CDR3 is 13 residues long. Looked up from germline, CDR1 is SNHLY and CDR2 is FYNNEI. The CDR3, as DNA: TGTGCCAGCCAACAGGAAAGCACAGATACGCAGTATTTT. Translation gives CASQQESTDTQYF.

This clonotype was observed at least ten times. This chain links TRBV20-1 with TRBJ2-1, with 10 bases matching TRBD2. Germline V gene sequence: CDR1 DFQATT, CDR2 SNEGSKA (reference sequence). The CDR3 covers 13 residues. V shed 2 bases, J shed 7 bases, and the junction held 2 bases outside the gene matches. The CDR3 sequence: CSARLAGGNEQFF. CDR3 DNA: TGCAGTGCTAGATTAGCGGGGGGTAATGAGCAGTTCTTC.

This clonotype was seen only once. This chain connects TRBV7-6 to TRBJ2-1; TRBD1 is a possible D gene (6 bases). V was trimmed by 5 bases and J by 10 bases, leaving 12 bases between them. The CDR3 contains 12 residues. Germline CDR1 reads SGHVS; CDR2 reads FNYEAQ. CDR3 in DNA: TGTGCCAGCAGCCACCCTCAGGGGGAGCAGTTCTTC. Protein sequence: CASSHPQGEQFF.

This clonotype came up a few times. The chain uses TRBV6-6 and TRBJ2-3; TRBD1 aligns across 8 bases. Germline CDR1 and CDR2: MNHNY and SVGAGI (reference sequence). V shed 6 bases, J shed 11 bases, and the junction held 4 bases outside the gene matches. The CDR3 runs 11 residues. The CDR3 loop reads CASRDRVMQYF. The CDR3 region has the DNA TGTGCCAGCAGGGACAGGGTTATGCAGTATTTT.

The gene calls are TRBV6-6 and TRBJ2-7; no firm D call. V was trimmed by 8 bases and J by 2 bases, leaving 13 bases between them. The CDR3 extends over 13 amino acids. Per the germline V gene, CDR1 is MNHNY and CDR2 is SVGAGI (reference sequence). This CDR3 reads CASARQSTYEQYF. The CDR3 bases are TGTGCCAGCGCCCGGCAGAGTACCTACGAGCAGTACTTC.

This chain links TRBV20-1 with TRBJ2-7; TRBD2 is a possible D gene (5 bases). Gene TRBJ2-1 matches the end of the DNA better, so the J call may be wrong. CDR1 is DFQATT and CDR2 is SNEGSKA in the germline V gene (reference sequence). The CDR3 length is 15 residues. The CDR3: CSARDPAGPVYEQFF. The CDR3 DNA is TGCAGTGCTAGAGATCCGGCGGGCCCAGTTTATGAGCAGTTCTTC.

The genes are TRBV5-1 and TRBJ1-5; D gene unclear. The CDR3 is made up of 13 amino acids. Looked up from germline, CDR1 is SGHRS and CDR2 is YFSETQ. Trimming took off 5 bases at V and 5 bases at J, with 11 bases between the two ends. Here the CDR3 reads CASSIRGDQPQHF. The CDR3 nucleotides are TGCGCCAGCAGTATCCGGGGAGATCAGCCCCAGCATTTT.

This clonotype was observed many times. The chain has TRBV24-1 and TRBJ2-5, with D maybe TRBD1 (6 bases). Between the trimmed V and J ends, which lost 9 bases and 4 bases, there was a span of 14 bases. The CDR3 is 13 residues long. The germline gives CDR1 KGHDR, CDR2 SFDVKD. CDR3: CATSTGTRETQYF. The CDR3, as DNA: TGTGCCACCTCAACAGGGACCCGAGAGACCCAGTACTTC.

This clonotype came up once. The chain carries TRBV12-3 or TRBV12-4 and TRBJ2-1; either TRBD1 or TRBD2 may supply D (5 bases each). The CDR3 consists of 11 residues. The V end lost 8 bases, the J end lost 10 bases, and 12 bases lay between the germline ends. CDR3 nucleotides: TGTGCCAGCCTCCACGGGACCGAGCAGTTCTTC. This sequence encodes CASLHGTEQFF.

This chain uses TRBV10-1 with TRBJ2-5; 10 bases fit TRBD1. V dropped 3 bases and J dropped 6; count of bases not matched to a gene: 13. Germline values: CDR1 WNHNN, CDR2 SYGVQD (reference sequence). CDR3 length: 17 residues. The CDR3 sequence: CASSDPAWDRGTQTQYF. The DNA for the CDR3 is TGCGCCAGCAGTGACCCGGCGTGGGACAGGGGAACGCAGACCCAGTACTTC.

A few counts support this clonotype. This rearrangement joins TRBV18 to TRBJ2-1; the D is unclear. The CDR3 runs to 16 residues. Germline CDR1 and CDR2: KGHSH and LQKENI. Deletions cut 0 bases from V and 0 bases from J, with 9 bases between. The CDR3 spells CASSPPVGRSYNEQFF. As DNA, the CDR3 is TGTGCCAGCTCACCACCAGTGGGCCGCTCCTACAATGAGCAGTTCTTC.

CDR3 DNA sequence: TGTGCCAGCAGCCACTTCCACTACGAGCAGTACTTC. As protein: CASSHFHYEQYF. J is TRBJ2-5 and V is TRBV3-1; D is unresolved. The J call is doubtful: the DNA matches TRBJ2-7 better. The CDR3 totals 12 residues. CDR1 and CDR2 (germline): LGHDT, YNNKEL (reference sequence).

The chain combines TRBV6-2 or TRBV6-3 with TRBJ2-4; D is uncertain. V shed 0 bases and J shed 0 bases, with 9 bases lying between them. CDR1 MNHEY and CDR2 SVGEGT come from the germline V gene. This CDR3 has 16 residues. CDR3 coding DNA: TGTGCCAGCAGTTACTCTAATATCCTAGCCAAAAACATTCAGTACTTC. It translates to CASSYSNILAKNIQYF.